This T cell receptor (beta chain) derives from a study of T cells expressing NK-cell markers. From its re-call of the 5' RACE reads, TCRdb lists each CDR3 protein once, without DNA. In total, the table holds about 550,000 distinct CDR3 sequences. CDR3 length: 14 amino acids. Germline V CDR1 and CDR2: PRHDT, FYEKMQ (reference sequence). As for this clonotype: The antigen is unknown.

Study outcomes and limitations: The same clonotypes also predominated in the CD3+CD56-NKG2C+ fraction of a handful of donors.

J is TRBJ2-5 and V is TRBV13. Sequencing used blood T cells: a sorted CD56 or NKG2C T cell subset, CD4+ or CD8+ T cells, or bulk PBMC T cells (not recorded which). This receptor was identified in a man aged 18 to 35 in good health. The CDR3 loop is CASSVRGNQETQYF. The full variable domain, rest sourced from reference TRBV13 and TRBJ2-5, is AAGVIQSPRHLIKEKRETATLKCYPIPRHDTVYWYQQGPGQDPQFLISFYEKMQSDKGSIPDRFSAQQFSDYHSELNMSSLELGDSALYFCASSVRGNQETQYFGPGTRLLVL.